The clone carrying this TCR beta chain has just a few counts. Its antigen is undetermined. The data were obtained in a study of T cell responses to AZD1222 COVID-19 vaccine. The study's findings and limits: With two AZD1222 doses given, Spike-specific TCR breadth and depth both rose. Repertoires were sampled only after the peak T cell response. Females made up more of the donors, who were largely white British, and clonal diversity may have come out too low.

The data were produced by immunoSEQ multiplex PCR, yet TCRdb's version contains in-frame clones alone and is incomplete. The sample consists of about 78,000 clones, about 84% of them appearing once. Germline values: CDR1 MGHRA, CDR2 YSYEKL. This CDR3 spans 16 amino acids. Trimming stripped 5 bases from V and 5 bases from J, with 18 bases between. The sample here was peripheral blood, taken on day 0 of AZD1222 vaccination. The genes are TRBV4-1 and TRBJ2-2, with a possible D match to TRBD2 (6 bases). The sequence was collected from an adult in good health. The CDR3 DNA reads as TGCGCCAGCAGCGCTCGGACTACCGATTCAACCGGGGAGCTGTTTTTT. This codes for CASSARTTDSTGELFF.